The clone carrying this TCR beta chain showed up just a few times. This record comes from a study of blood T cell repertoires in COVID-19. Study-level information: PBMCs, B-cell-depleted T cells, or T cells were the source of the cDNA or gDNA that made up the material.

Seattle patient enrollment occurred during active infection, with longitudinal follow-up thereafter. Original data processing: Estimated nucleated cell counts came from reference gene primer amplification. TCRdb keeps only in-frame clones here, not all; method: immunoSEQ multiplex PCR. That table is the source of V, J and clone size, and D and trimming were worked out from the DNA. In the table there are 54,000 or so clones, 65% to 85% of which are singletons. Trimming removed 5 bases at V and 6 bases at J, with 8 bases between. Germline CDR1 reads GTSNPN; CDR2 reads SVGIG (reference sequence). The CDR3 contains 11 residues.

The sample was peripheral blood. The sequence was obtained from an elderly man with COVID-19, enrolled during active disease. The V and J genes are TRBV30 and TRBJ2-1; D unclear. CDR3 amino acids: CAWESGNEQFF. The CDR3 nucleotides read TGTGCCTGGGAGTCGGGCAATGAGCAGTTCTTC.